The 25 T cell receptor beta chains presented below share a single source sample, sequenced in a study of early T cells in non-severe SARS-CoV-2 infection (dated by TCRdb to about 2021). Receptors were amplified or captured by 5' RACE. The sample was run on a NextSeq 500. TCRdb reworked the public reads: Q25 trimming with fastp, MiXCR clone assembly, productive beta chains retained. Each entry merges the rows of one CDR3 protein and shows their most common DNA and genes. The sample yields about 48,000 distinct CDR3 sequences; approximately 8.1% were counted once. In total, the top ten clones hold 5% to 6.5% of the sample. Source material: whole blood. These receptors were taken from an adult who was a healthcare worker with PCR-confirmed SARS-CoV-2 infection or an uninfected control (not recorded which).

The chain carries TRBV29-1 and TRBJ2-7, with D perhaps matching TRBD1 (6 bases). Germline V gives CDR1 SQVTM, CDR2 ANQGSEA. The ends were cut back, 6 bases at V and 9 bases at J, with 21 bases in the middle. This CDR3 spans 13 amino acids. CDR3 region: CSVLSYSGAVQYF. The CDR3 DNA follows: TGCAGCGTCCTCTCTTACTCAGGGGCCGTGCAGTACTTC.

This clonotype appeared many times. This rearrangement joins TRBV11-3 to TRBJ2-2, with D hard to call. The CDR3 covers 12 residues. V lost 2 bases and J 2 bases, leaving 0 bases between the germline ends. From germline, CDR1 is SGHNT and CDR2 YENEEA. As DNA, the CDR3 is TGTGCCAGCAGCTTAAACACCGGGGAGCTGTTTTTT. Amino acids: CASSLNTGELFF.

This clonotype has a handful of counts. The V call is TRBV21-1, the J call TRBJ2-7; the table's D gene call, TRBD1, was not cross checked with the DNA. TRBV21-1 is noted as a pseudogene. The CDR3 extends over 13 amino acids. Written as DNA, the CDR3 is TGTGCCAGCAGCAAGATGGGGCGTGACGAGCAGTACTTC. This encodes CASSKMGRDEQYF.

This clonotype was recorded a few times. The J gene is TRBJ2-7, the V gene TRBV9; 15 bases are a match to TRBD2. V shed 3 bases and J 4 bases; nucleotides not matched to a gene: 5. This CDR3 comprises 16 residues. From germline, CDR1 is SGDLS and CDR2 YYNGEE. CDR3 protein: CASSEGTSGGRYEQYF. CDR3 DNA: TGTGCCAGCAGCGAGGGGACTAGCGGGGGGCGTTACGAGCAGTACTTC.

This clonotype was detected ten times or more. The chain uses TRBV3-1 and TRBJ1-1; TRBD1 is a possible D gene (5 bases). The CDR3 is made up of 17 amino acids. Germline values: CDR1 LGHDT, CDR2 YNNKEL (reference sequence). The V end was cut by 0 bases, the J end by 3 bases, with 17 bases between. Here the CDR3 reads CASSQDKGVRGYTEAFF. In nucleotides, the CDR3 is TGTGCCAGCAGCCAAGATAAGGGTGTGCGGGGGTACACTGAAGCTTTCTTT.

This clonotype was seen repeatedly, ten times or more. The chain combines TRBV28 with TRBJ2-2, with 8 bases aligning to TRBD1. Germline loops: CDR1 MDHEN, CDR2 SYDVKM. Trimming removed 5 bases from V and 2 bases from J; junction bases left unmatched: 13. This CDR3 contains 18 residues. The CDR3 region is CASSPPTGGKGNTGELFF. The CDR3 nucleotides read TGTGCCAGCAGTCCCCCTACAGGGGGGAAAGGTAACACCGGGGAGCTGTTTTTT.

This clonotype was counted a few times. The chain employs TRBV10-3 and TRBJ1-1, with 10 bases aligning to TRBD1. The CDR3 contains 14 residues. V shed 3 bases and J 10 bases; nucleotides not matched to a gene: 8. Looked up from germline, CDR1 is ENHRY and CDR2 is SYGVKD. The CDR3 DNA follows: TGTGCCATCAGTGACCCGGACAGGGGGAGTGTAGCTTTCTTT. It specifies CAISDPDRGSVAFF.

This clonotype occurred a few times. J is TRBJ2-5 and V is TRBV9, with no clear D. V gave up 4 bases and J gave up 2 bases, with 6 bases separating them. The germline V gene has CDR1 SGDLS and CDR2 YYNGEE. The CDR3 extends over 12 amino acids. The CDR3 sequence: CASSLTQETQYF. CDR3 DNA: TGTGCCAGCAGCCTCACACAAGAGACCCAGTACTTC.

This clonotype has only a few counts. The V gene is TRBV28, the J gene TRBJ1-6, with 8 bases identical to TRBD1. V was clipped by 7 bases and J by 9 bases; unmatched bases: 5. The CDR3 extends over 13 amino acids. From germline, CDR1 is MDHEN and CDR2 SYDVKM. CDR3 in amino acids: CASTRTGSSPLHF. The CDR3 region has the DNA TGTGCCAGCACCCGGACAGGGTCTTCACCCCTCCACTTT.

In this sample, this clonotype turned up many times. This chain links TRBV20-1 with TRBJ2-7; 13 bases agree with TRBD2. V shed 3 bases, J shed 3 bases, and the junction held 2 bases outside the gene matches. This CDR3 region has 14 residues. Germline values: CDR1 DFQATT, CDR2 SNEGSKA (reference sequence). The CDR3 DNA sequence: TGCAGTGCTAGGACTAGCGGGGGGATCTACGAGCAGTACTTC. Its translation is CSARTSGGIYEQYF.

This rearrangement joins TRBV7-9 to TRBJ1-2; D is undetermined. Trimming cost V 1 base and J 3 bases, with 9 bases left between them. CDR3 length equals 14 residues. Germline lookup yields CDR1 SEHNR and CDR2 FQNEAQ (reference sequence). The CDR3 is CASSLELQHYGYTF. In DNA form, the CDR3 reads TGTGCCAGCAGCTTAGAGTTACAGCACTATGGCTACACCTTC.

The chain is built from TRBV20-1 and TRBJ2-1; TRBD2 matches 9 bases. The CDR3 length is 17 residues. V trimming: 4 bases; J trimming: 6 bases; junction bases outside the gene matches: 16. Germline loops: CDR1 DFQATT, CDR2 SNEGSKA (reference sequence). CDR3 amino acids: CSAILDLRAGGINEQFF. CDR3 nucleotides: TGCAGTGCTATTTTAGACCTTCGAGCGGGGGGCATCAATGAGCAGTTCTTC.

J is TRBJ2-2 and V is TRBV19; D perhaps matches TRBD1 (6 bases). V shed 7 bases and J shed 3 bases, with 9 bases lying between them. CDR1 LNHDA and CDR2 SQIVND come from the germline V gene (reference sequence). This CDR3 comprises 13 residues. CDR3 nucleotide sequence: TGTGCCAGTATTAGGGGGTACACCGGGGAGCTGTTTTTT. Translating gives CASIRGYTGELFF.

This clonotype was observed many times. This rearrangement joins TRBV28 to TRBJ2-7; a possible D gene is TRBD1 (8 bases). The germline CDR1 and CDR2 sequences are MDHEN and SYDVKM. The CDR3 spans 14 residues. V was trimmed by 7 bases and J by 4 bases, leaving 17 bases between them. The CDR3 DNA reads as TGTGCCAGCAATCCCACAGGGGGGGGGTACGAGCAGTACTTC. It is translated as CASNPTGGGYEQYF. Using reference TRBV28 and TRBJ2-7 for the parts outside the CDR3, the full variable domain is DVKVTQSSRYLVKRTGEKVFLECVQDMDHENMFWYRQDPGLGLRLIYFSYDVKMKEKGDIPEGYSVSREKKERFSLILESASTNQTSMYLCASNPTGGGYEQYFGPGTRLTVT.

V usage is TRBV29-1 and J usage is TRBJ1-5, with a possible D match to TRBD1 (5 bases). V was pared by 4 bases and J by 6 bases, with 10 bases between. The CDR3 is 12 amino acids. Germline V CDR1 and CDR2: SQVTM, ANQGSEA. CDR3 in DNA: TGCAGCGTTGGGGGGGTGGGTCAGCCCCAGCATTTT. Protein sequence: CSVGGVGQPQHF.

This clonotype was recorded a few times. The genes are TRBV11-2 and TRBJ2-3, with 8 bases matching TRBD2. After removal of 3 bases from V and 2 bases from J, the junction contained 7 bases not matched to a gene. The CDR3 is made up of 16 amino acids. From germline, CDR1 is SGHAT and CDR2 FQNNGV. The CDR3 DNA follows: TGTGCCAGCAGCTTCTCCGCGGGGGGAGACACAGATACGCAGTATTTT. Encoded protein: CASSFSAGGDTDTQYF.

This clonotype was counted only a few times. CDR3 sequence reads: CSVEVATNTGELFF. As DNA, the CDR3 is TGCAGCGTTGAAGTGGCGACGAACACCGGGGAGCTGTTTTTT. The chain has TRBV29-1 and TRBJ2-2; D is uncertain. The V end lost 1 base, the J end lost 0 bases, and 6 bases lay between the germline ends. CDR3 size: 14 residues. Germline lookup yields CDR1 SQVTM and CDR2 ANQGSEA.

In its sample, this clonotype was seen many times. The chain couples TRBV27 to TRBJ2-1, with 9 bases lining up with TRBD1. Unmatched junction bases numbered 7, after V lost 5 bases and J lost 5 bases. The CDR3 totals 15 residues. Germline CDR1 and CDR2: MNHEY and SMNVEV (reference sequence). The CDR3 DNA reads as TGTGCCAGCAGTCCACACAGGGGGCAAAACAATGAGCAGTTCTTC. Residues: CASSPHRGQNNEQFF.

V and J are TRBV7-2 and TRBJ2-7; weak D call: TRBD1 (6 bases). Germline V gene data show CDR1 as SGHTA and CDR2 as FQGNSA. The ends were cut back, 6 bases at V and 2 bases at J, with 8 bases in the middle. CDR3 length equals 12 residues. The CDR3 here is CASRGGTYEQYF. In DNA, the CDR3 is TGTGCCAGCAGAGGGGGAACCTACGAGCAGTACTTC.

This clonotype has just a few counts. The CDR3 region is CASTQSKGSGNQPQHF. The CDR3 region has the DNA TGTGCCAGTACCCAATCTAAGGGGAGTGGCAATCAGCCCCAGCATTTT. The J gene is TRBJ1-5, the V gene TRBV19; maybe TRBD1 (5 bases). Between the trimmed V and J ends, which lost 7 bases and 2 bases, there was a span of 18 bases. This CDR3 region has 16 residues. Germline V gene data show CDR1 as LNHDA and CDR2 as SQIVND (reference sequence). Variable domain in full (rest from reference TRBV19 and TRBJ1-5): DGGITQSPKYLFRKEGQNVTLSCEQNLNHDAMYWYRQDPGQGLRLIYYSQIVNDFQKGDIAEGYSVSREKKESFPLTVTSAQKNPTAFYLCASTQSKGSGNQPQHFGDGTRLSIL.

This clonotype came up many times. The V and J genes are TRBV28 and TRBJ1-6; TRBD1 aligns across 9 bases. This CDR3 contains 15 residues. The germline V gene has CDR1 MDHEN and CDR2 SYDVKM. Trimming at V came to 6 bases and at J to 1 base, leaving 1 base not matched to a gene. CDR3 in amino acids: CASRGQGSYNSPLHF. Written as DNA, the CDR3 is TGTGCCAGCAGGGGACAGGGATCCTATAATTCACCCCTCCACTTT.

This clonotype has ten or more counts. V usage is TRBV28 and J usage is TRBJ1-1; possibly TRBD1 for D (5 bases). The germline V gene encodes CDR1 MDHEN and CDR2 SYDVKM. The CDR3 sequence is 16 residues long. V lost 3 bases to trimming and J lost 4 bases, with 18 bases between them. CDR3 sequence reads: CASSFAGGGKFTEAFF. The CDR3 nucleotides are TGTGCCAGCAGTTTTGCCGGGGGAGGCAAATTCACTGAAGCTTTCTTT.

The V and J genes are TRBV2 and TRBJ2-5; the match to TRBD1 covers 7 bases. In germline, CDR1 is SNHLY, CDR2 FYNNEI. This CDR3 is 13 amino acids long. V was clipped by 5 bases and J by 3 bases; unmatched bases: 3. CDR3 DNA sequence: TGTGCCAGCAGTTGGACAGGAGAAGAGACCCAGTACTTC. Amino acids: CASSWTGEETQYF.

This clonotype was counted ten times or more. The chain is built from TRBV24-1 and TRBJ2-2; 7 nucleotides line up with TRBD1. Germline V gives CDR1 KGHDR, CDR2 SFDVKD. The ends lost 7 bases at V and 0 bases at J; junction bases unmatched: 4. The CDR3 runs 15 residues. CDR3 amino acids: CATSLGQSNTGELFF. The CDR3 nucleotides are TGTGCCACCAGCCTGGGACAGTCGAACACCGGGGAGCTGTTTTTT.

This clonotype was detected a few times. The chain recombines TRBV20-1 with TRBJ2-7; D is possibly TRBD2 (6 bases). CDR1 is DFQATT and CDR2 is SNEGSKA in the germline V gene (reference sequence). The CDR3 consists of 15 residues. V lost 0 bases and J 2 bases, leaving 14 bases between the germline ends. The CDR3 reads CSARDRAGMPYEQYF. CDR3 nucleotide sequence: TGCAGTGCTAGAGATCGGGCGGGAATGCCCTACGAGCAGTACTTC.